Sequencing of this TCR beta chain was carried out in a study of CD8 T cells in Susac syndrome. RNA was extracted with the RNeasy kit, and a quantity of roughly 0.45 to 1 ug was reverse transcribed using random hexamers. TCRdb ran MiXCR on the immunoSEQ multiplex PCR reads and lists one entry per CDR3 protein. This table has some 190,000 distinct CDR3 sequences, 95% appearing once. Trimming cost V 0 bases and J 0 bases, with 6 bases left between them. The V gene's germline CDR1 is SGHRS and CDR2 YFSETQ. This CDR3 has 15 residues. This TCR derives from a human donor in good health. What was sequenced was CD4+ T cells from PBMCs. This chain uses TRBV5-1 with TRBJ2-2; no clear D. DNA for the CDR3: TGCGCCAGCAGCTTGGACAGCACGAACACCGGGGAGCTGTTTTTT. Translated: CASSLDSTNTGELFF.